A single sample is the source of the 10 T cell receptor beta chains below, sequenced in a study of cytomegalovirus exposure and HLA in healthy donors. Sequencing was performed with immunoSEQ multiplex PCR; in TCRdb, only in-frame clones are kept and a portion is missing. Of nearly 200,000 clones listed, around 83% are singletons. Sequencing was performed on PBMCs. The receptors stem from a woman under 40 in good health and CMV-seropositive.

The chain couples TRBV19 to TRBJ2-3, with D unresolved. CDR3 length: 14 amino acids. Germline CDR1 and CDR2: LNHDA and SQIVND (reference sequence). Between the trimmed V and J ends, which lost 6 bases and 4 bases, there was a span of 14 bases. The CDR3 protein is CASRPQVLADTQYF. CDR3 nucleotides: TGTGCCAGTAGGCCGCAGGTCCTCGCAGATACGCAGTATTTT.

In DNA form, the CDR3 reads TGTGCCACCAGCAGAGATCCAGACAGCAAGCAGTTCTTC. Residues: CATSRDPDSKQFF. The chain recombines TRBV15 with TRBJ2-1; possible D gene TRBD1, 5 bases. CDR3 size: 13 residues. Germline values: CDR1 LNHNV, CDR2 YYDKDF (reference sequence). The germline V and J ends were trimmed by 0 bases and 11 bases, with 11 bases remaining between them.

The chain employs TRBV5-6 and TRBJ2-5, with D tentatively TRBD1 (5 bases). The CDR3 is 13 residues long. V lost 2 bases and J 4 bases, leaving 9 bases between the germline ends. CDR1 and CDR2 from the germline V gene are SGHDT and YYEEEE. The CDR3 DNA sequence: TGTGCCAGCAGCTTCGCAGGGATAGAGACCCAGTACTTC. It is translated as CASSFAGIETQYF.

The genes are TRBV2 and TRBJ2-7; maybe TRBD2 (7 bases). V lost 11 bases, J lost 3 bases, and 14 bases lay in between. The CDR3 runs to 12 residues. The germline V gene encodes CDR1 SNHLY and CDR2 FYNNEI. CDR3 sequence (DNA): TGTGCCGGGAGGGGGGGATACTACGAGCAGTACTTC. Protein: CAGRGGYYEQYF.

The rearrangement links TRBV30 to TRBJ2-2, with 11 bases matching TRBD1. Germline CDR1 and CDR2: GTSNPN and SVGIG (reference sequence). CDR3 length equals 16 residues. With V trimmed by 5 bases and J by 6 bases, 11 bases remained unmatched. CDR3 DNA: TGTGCCTGGGACCTGGGGTTGGGACAGGGGGCCGGGGAGCTGTTTTTT. As protein: CAWDLGLGQGAGELFF.

Only one count was recorded for this clone. This chain's CDR3 is CASSLDPGANVLTF. CDR3 sequence (DNA): TGTGCCAGCAGTCTAGACCCTGGGGCCAACGTCCTGACTTTC. The chain has TRBV28 and TRBJ2-6; D unclear. The CDR3 spans 14 residues. Germline-derived CDR1 and CDR2 are MDHEN and SYDVKM. With 5 bases removed from V and 2 bases from J, the gap between germline ends came to 7 bases. Filled out from reference TRBV28 and TRBJ2-6, the complete variable domain reads DVKVTQSSRYLVKRTGEKVFLECVQDMDHENMFWYRQDPGLGLRLIYFSYDVKMKEKGDIPEGYSVSREKKERFSLILESASTNQTSMYLCASSLDPGANVLTFGAGSRLTVL.

The chain recombines TRBV6-6 with TRBJ2-3, with D maybe TRBD2 (5 bases). V was clipped by 2 bases and J by 4 bases, with 16 bases between them. The CDR3 totals 16 residues. Germline V lookup: CDR1 MNHNY, CDR2 SVGAGI (reference sequence). Written as DNA, the CDR3 is TGTGCCAGCAGTTACGGGCGGGCCCCTTTGGCAGATACGCAGTATTTT. Translated, it gives CASSYGRAPLADTQYF.

This clone appeared once. The chain has TRBV5-1 and TRBJ1-3; possibly TRBD1 for D (6 bases). CDR3 length: 15 amino acids. Trimming removed 3 bases from V and 0 bases from J, with 10 bases in between. The V gene's germline CDR1 is SGHRS and CDR2 YFSETQ. The CDR3 reads CASSYGQFSGNTIYF. CDR3 coding DNA: TGCGCCAGCAGCTATGGACAGTTCTCTGGAAACACCATATATTTT.

The chain recombines TRBV19 with TRBJ2-7; D may be TRBD1 (5 bases). Trimming stripped 6 bases from V and 3 bases from J, with 15 bases between. Germline assignment: CDR1 LNHDA and CDR2 SQIVND (reference sequence). The CDR3 runs 14 residues. The CDR3 is CASSQGPRSYEQYF. The CDR3 nucleotides are TGTGCCAGTAGCCAGGGCCCGCGGAGCTACGAGCAGTACTTC.

The chain links TRBV13 to TRBJ1-4; D is unclear. From germline, CDR1 is PRHDT and CDR2 FYEKMQ (reference sequence). The length of the CDR3 is 14 residues. Trimming pared 5 bases from V and 0 bases from J, leaving 7 bases between. The DNA for the CDR3 is TGTGCCAGCAGCGGGCCACCAACTAATGAAAAACTGTTTTTT. Its translation: CASSGPPTNEKLFF.